The 15 T cell receptor beta chains listed next were all sequenced from one sample in a study of blood T cell repertoires in COVID-19. The method was immunoSEQ multiplex PCR; TCRdb's version includes in-frame clones alone and lacks a portion of them. This sample yields 200,000 to 300,000 clones, of which 85% are seen a single time; approximately 6.3% belongs to the top ten. Sequences were obtained from peripheral blood. The receptors originated from a woman aged 60-70 years with active or convalescent COVID-19.

This clone has at least ten counts. The chain is built from TRBV19 and TRBJ1-1; possible D gene TRBD1, 5 bases. Germline V gene lookup returns CDR1 LNHDA and CDR2 SQIVND (reference sequence). V shed 11 bases and J shed 7 bases, with 11 bases lying between them. This CDR3 is built from 10 residues. CDR3 in amino acids: CAVGHGEAFF. CDR3 nucleotide sequence: TGTGCCGTGGGGCATGGTGAAGCTTTCTTT.

This clone has only a few counts. V usage is TRBV19 and J usage is TRBJ2-1; possibly TRBD2 for D (5 bases). V gave up 7 bases and J gave up 2 bases, with 9 bases separating them. This CDR3 is built from 13 residues. Germline CDR1 and CDR2: LNHDA and SQIVND (reference sequence). The CDR3 DNA follows: TGTGCCAGTACCGAGCGGACCTACAATGAGCAGTTCTTC. It translates to CASTERTYNEQFF.

This sequence joins TRBV5-4 and TRBJ2-5; D possibly corresponds to TRBD2 (5 bases). Per germline, CDR1 SGHNT and CDR2 YYREEE (reference sequence). Trimming removed 5 bases from V and 4 bases from J, with 18 bases in between. This CDR3 has 15 residues. In DNA, the CDR3 is TGTGCCAGCAGTTTTTATGGGGAACGGGGAGAGACCCAGTACTTC. Its protein is CASSFYGERGETQYF. Based on the CDR3 plus reference TRBV5-4 and TRBJ2-5, the full variable domain is ETGVTQSPTHLIKTRGQQVTLRCSSQSGHNTVSWYQQALGQGPQFIFQYYREEENGRGNFPPRFSGLQFPNYSSELNVNALELDDSALYLCASSFYGERGETQYFGPGTRLLVL.

This chain links TRBV11-2 with TRBJ2-3; TRBD2 matches at 9 bases. Germline V gene lookup returns CDR1 SGHAT and CDR2 FQNNGV. The trim removed 2 bases at V and 2 bases at J, leaving 11 bases unmatched. The CDR3 totals 18 residues. As DNA, the CDR3 is TGTGCCAGCAGCTTATATGGGAGGCTAGCGGGGACCACAGATACGCAGTATTTT. Translated, it gives CASSLYGRLAGTTDTQYF.

The rearrangement links TRBV19 to TRBJ2-1, with TRBD2 matching 10 bases. Germline V gives CDR1 LNHDA, CDR2 SQIVND (reference sequence). The CDR3 runs 17 residues. V lost 3 bases to trimming and J lost 0 bases; unmatched junction nucleotides: 5. CDR3 sequence: CASSIPSGGSSYNEQFF. CDR3 bases: TGTGCCAGTAGTATCCCTAGCGGGGGAAGCTCCTACAATGAGCAGTTCTTC.

The count of this clone is one. J is TRBJ1-4 and V is TRBV5-1; possibly TRBD1 for D (5 bases). Germline-derived CDR1 and CDR2 are SGHRS and YFSETQ. The CDR3 is made up of 15 amino acids. V lost 5 bases to trimming and J lost 4 bases, with 15 bases between them. The CDR3 sequence is CASRPTVPSNEKLFF. The CDR3 DNA reads TGCGCCAGCAGACCGACAGTTCCCAGTAATGAAAAACTGTTTTTT.

The V and J genes are TRBV5-6 and TRBJ1-5, with 10 positions matching TRBD1. Losses at the gene ends were 3 bases for V and 5 bases for J; bases not matched to a gene: 2. The V gene's germline CDR1 is SGHDT and CDR2 YYEEEE. The CDR3 extends over 14 amino acids. The CDR3 region is CASSYGTGDQPQHF. For the CDR3, the DNA is TGTGCCAGCAGCTACGGGACAGGGGATCAGCCCCAGCATTTT.

The V and J genes are TRBV19 and TRBJ2-6, with D tentatively TRBD1 (6 bases). The germline CDR1 and CDR2 sequences are LNHDA and SQIVND (reference sequence). V was clipped by 6 bases and J by 0 bases, with 18 bases between them. CDR3 size: 18 residues. As DNA, the CDR3 is TGTGCCAGTAGGAAACCCGGGACACCAAGCTCTGGGGCCAACGTCCTGACTTTC. As protein: CASRKPGTPSSGANVLTF.

J is TRBJ2-2 and V is TRBV27; 9 bases are shared with TRBD2. V lost 0 bases to trimming and J lost 5 bases; unmatched junction nucleotides: 7. CDR1 MNHEY and CDR2 SMNVEV come from the germline V gene (reference sequence). The CDR3 spans 17 residues. The CDR3 nucleotides read TGTGCCAGCAGTTTATCGCAGTGGCGGGAGGGGACCGGGGAGCTGTTTTTT. Translation gives CASSLSQWREGTGELFF.

The chain employs TRBV7-9 and TRBJ1-5; TRBD1 matches at 7 bases. V was clipped by 5 bases and J by 3 bases; unmatched bases: 7. CDR1 and CDR2 (germline): SEHNR, FQNEAQ (reference sequence). The CDR3 extends over 15 amino acids. The CDR3 reads CASSQGGAHNQPQHF. The CDR3, as DNA: TGTGCCAGCAGCCAGGGGGGAGCCCACAATCAGCCCCAGCATTTT.

This clone appeared a few times. The rearrangement uses TRBV25-1 and TRBJ2-2; a weak D match, TRBD2 (6 bases). This CDR3 region has 15 residues. The germline gives CDR1 MGHDK, CDR2 SYGVNS. V was trimmed by 4 bases and J by 9 bases, leaving 18 bases between them. This CDR3 is CASSGRRAFRRELFF. CDR3 nucleotide sequence: TGTGCCAGCAGTGGTAGGAGGGCTTTCCGCCGGGAGCTGTTTTTT.

The table lists this clone with a count of one. The chain employs TRBV7-8 and TRBJ2-2, with TRBD2 identical over 7 bases. This CDR3 region has 17 residues. V lost 1 base and J lost 5; bases outside the gene matches: 10. The germline V gene encodes CDR1 SGHVS and CDR2 FQNEAQ. CDR3 coding DNA: TGTGCCAGCAGCTTAGTTTTCGGACTAGTAACGACCGGGGAGCTGTTTTTT. It encodes CASSLVFGLVTTGELFF.

The chain carries TRBV2 and TRBJ1-2; 8 bases align to TRBD1. V shed 2 bases, J shed 4 bases, and the junction held 6 bases outside the gene matches. The CDR3 has 15 residues. The germline V gene encodes CDR1 SNHLY and CDR2 FYNNEI. CDR3 sequence: CASSEITGGRYGYTF. CDR3 in DNA: TGTGCCAGCAGTGAAATAACAGGGGGACGCTATGGCTACACCTTC.

V usage is TRBV5-1 and J usage is TRBJ2-3; 11 bases align to TRBD1. With V trimmed by 3 bases and J by 3 bases, 6 bases remained unmatched. Germline loops: CDR1 SGHRS, CDR2 YFSETQ. CDR3 length: 16 amino acids. The CDR3 loop reads CASSSRTGGVTDTQYF. CDR3 DNA: TGCGCCAGCAGCTCACGGACAGGGGGCGTAACAGATACGCAGTATTTT.

The chain combines TRBV11-2 with TRBJ1-2, with D possibly TRBD1 on 6 matching bases. This CDR3 is built from 18 residues. Germline V gene lookup returns CDR1 SGHAT and CDR2 FQNNGV. V gave up 1 base and J gave up 2 bases, with 20 bases separating them. The CDR3 DNA reads TGTGCCAGCAGCTTAGCCGGGACATCACTTCTCAGAAACTATGGCTACACCTTC. It specifies CASSLAGTSLLRNYGYTF.